This T cell receptor beta chain came from a study of monozygotic twins with cystic fibrosis. The repertoire was sequenced with immunoSEQ multiplex PCR; TCRdb's copy has only in-frame clones and lacks some. The sample shows about 12,000 clones, roughly 85% of them seen only once. The germline CDR1 and CDR2 sequences are SGHNT and YYREEE (reference sequence). The CDR3 runs to 16 residues. The V end was cut by 4 bases, the J end by 5 bases, with 21 bases between. With regard to this clone: Its antigen is undetermined.

Study-wide results and limits: In 13 of 16 pairs, V gene usage was closest to the co-twin's.

The TCR was taken from a young man with cystic fibrosis. The chain is built from TRBV5-4 and TRBJ2-5, with D possibly matching TRBD2 (6 bases). The sequenced sample consisted of blood. In nucleotides, the CDR3 is TGTGCCAGCAGCCCGCCGGGACTCAGCCCGGAGGAGACCCAGTACTTC. It translates to CASSPPGLSPEETQYF.